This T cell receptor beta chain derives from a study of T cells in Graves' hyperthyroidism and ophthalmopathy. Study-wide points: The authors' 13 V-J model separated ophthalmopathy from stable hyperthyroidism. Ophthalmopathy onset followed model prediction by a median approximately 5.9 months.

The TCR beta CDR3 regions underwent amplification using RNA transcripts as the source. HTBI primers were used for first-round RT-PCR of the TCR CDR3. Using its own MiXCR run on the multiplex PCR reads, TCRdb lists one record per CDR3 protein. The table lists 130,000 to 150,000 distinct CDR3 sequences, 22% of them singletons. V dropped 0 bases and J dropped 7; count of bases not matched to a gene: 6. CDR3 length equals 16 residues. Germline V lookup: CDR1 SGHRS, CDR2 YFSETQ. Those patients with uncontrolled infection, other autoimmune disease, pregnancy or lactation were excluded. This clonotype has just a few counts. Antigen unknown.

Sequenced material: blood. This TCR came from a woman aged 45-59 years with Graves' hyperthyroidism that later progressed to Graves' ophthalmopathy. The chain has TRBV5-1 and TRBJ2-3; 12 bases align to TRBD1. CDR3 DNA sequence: TGCGCCAGCAGCTTGGACGGGACAGGGGGCAGGAATACGCAGTATTTT. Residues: CASSLDGTGGRNTQYF.